Sequencing of this T cell receptor beta chain was carried out in a study of blood T cell dynamics during melanoma immunotherapy. On this clone: Its antigen is not known.

Time point noted: pre-treatment baseline. A fixed DNA input of around 0.35 ug was used per bulk PBMC sample. TCRdb keeps only in-frame clones here, not all; method: immunoSEQ multiplex PCR. The sample comprises about 17,000 clones, approximately 80% of which are singletons, and about 7.6% rests with the top ten. Study-wide results and caveats: Whether repertoire-driving clones were melanoma-specific could not be determined.

Deletions cut 3 bases from V and 8 bases from J, with 19 bases between. Germline loops: CDR1 MNHEY, CDR2 SMNVEV (reference sequence). The CDR3 is 16 residues long. The material was blood, obtained from a patient treated with checkpoint blockade. V is TRBV27 and J is TRBJ1-4; D perhaps matches TRBD1 (6 bases). The sequence derives from a human donor with melanoma. CDR3 DNA: TGTGCCAGCAGTTTGACGGGGTACAGGGTATGGGAAAAACTGTTTTTT. Its translation is CASSLTGYRVWEKLFF.